This TCR beta chain stems from a study of T cells in Graves' hyperthyroidism and ophthalmopathy. Lactation, pregnancy, other autoimmune disease or uncontrolled infection excluded patients. This clonotype was picked up a small number of times. V was shortened by 1 base and J by 1 base, with 12 bases between the two germline ends. The CDR3 sequence is 15 residues long. The germline gives CDR1 SGHRS, CDR2 YFSETQ. RNA transcripts were the template for amplifying TCR beta CDR3 regions. The HTBI primer set served for first-round RT-PCR of the TCR CDR3. Each CDR3 protein is one row after TCRdb ran MiXCR on the multiplex PCR reads. The sample has hundreds of thousands of distinct CDR3 sequences, 16% seen once.

The sample taken for sequencing was blood. The sequence derives from a woman aged 30 to 39 with Graves' hyperthyroidism. V is TRBV5-1 and J is TRBJ2-7, with D unclear. CDR3 DNA sequence: TGCGCCAGCAGCTTGATCTATACGGGTTCCTACGAGCAGTACTTC. As protein: CASSLIYTGSYEQYF.